One and the same sample provided the 32 T cell receptor beta chains below, sequenced in a study of technical replicates of blood from a handful of donors. Using immunoSEQ multiplex PCR, the repertoire was profiled, and TCRdb retains in-frame clones only, with some absent. Counted here are some 14,000 clones, 70% to 80% occurring once; the ten biggest clones make up roughly 13%. The sequenced sample was PBMCs. These receptors came from a human donor in good health.

The chain recombines TRBV30 with TRBJ1-5; D ambiguous. The CDR3 is made up of 13 amino acids. Trimming took off 0 bases at V and 6 bases at J, with 9 bases between the two ends. Germline V CDR1 and CDR2: GTSNPN, SVGIG (reference sequence). DNA of the CDR3: TGTGCCTGGAGTGTAGGATCGGGTCAGCCCCAGCATTTT. It specifies CAWSVGSGQPQHF.

This chain uses TRBV29-1 with TRBJ1-1; D is uncertain. The CDR3 runs to 12 residues. Germline lookup yields CDR1 SQVTM and CDR2 ANQGSEA. Trimming stripped 6 bases from V and 6 bases from J, with 14 bases between. The CDR3 DNA sequence: TGCAGCGTGGGCCTTCGGTTATCTGAAGCTTTCTTT. It translates to CSVGLRLSEAFF.

The chain couples TRBV19 to TRBJ2-5; D gene ambiguous. The V end lost 2 bases, the J end lost 5 bases, and 15 bases lay between the germline ends. This CDR3 has 15 residues. Germline V gives CDR1 LNHDA, CDR2 SQIVND (reference sequence). The DNA for the CDR3 is TGTGCCAGTAGTATACGGAGCCAGACCGGCGAGACCCAGTACTTC. Its protein product is CASSIRSQTGETQYF.

In DNA form, the CDR3 reads TGTGCCAGCAGCCCGGGACTAGCGGAAGAGACCCAGTACTTC. As protein: CASSPGLAEETQYF. The rearrangement joins TRBV7-9 to TRBJ2-5; TRBD2 matches at 11 bases. The CDR3 is 14 amino acids. Germline V CDR1 and CDR2: SEHNR, FQNEAQ (reference sequence). Trimming took 5 bases from V and 3 from J; bases not matched to a gene: 2.

This clone was counted once. The V call is TRBV5-1, the J call TRBJ2-1, with 8 nucleotides matching TRBD2. The CDR3 has 15 residues. Germline V CDR1 and CDR2: SGHRS, YFSETQ. Trimming took 7 bases from V and 6 from J; bases not matched to a gene: 12. The CDR3 reads CASYPGLGSPNEQFF. DNA of the CDR3: TGCGCCAGCTACCCGGGACTAGGGTCTCCCAATGAGCAGTTCTTC.

This clone was seen more than once but under ten times. J is TRBJ2-7 and V is TRBV7-2, with 10 bases aligning to TRBD2. This CDR3 region has 16 residues. J gave up 5 bases and V 1 base, and 8 bases lay outside the gene matches. Germline V lookup: CDR1 SGHTA, CDR2 FQGNSA. CDR3 in DNA: TGTGCCAGCAGCTTAGACGTGACTAGCGGGTTTCACGAGCAGTACTTC. It encodes CASSLDVTSGFHEQYF.

The chain uses TRBV7-3 and TRBJ2-2, with unresolved D. V was trimmed by 5 bases and J by 1 base, leaving 11 bases between them. Germline assignment: CDR1 SGHTA and CDR2 FQGTGA. This CDR3 spans 15 amino acids. The CDR3 DNA sequence: TGTGCCAGCAGCCTTCTTGGCGGGAACACCGGGGAGCTGTTTTTT. Amino acids: CASSLLGGNTGELFF.

The rearrangement uses TRBV5-1 and TRBJ1-1; TRBD1 is a possible D gene (6 bases). Germline CDR1 reads SGHRS; CDR2 reads YFSETQ. The V and J ends lost 1 base and 4 bases respectively, with 17 bases between them. The CDR3 totals 16 residues. The CDR3: CASSLRLQGSPTEAFF. In nucleotides, the CDR3 is TGCGCCAGCAGCTTGCGTCTACAGGGATCCCCCACTGAAGCTTTCTTT.

This rearrangement joins TRBV20-1 to TRBJ2-2, with D unclear. The CDR3 has 11 residues. Trimming took 4 bases from V and 6 from J, leaving 6 bases between them. CDR1 is DFQATT, CDR2 SNEGSKA, per germline (reference sequence). CDR3 DNA: TGCAGTGCTAATAATCCCGGGGAGCTGTTTTTT. It codes for CSANNPGELFF.

This clone has just one count. The chain has TRBV7-3 and TRBJ2-3; TRBD2 matches 15 bases. V was clipped by 6 bases and J by 3 bases; unmatched bases: 16. CDR3 length: 20 residues. CDR1 is SGHTA and CDR2 is FQGTGA in the germline V gene. Here the CDR3 reads CASREHRTSGRAGATDTQYF. As DNA, the CDR3 is TGTGCCAGCAGAGAACACAGGACTAGCGGGAGGGCCGGGGCGACAGATACGCAGTATTTT.

The chain joins TRBV19 to TRBJ2-5; the D gene is possibly TRBD2 (5 bases). Germline V lookup: CDR1 LNHDA, CDR2 SQIVND (reference sequence). V lost 6 bases and J 1 base, leaving 9 bases between the germline ends. CDR3 size: 13 residues. CDR3 sequence: CASSVLGQETQYF. CDR3 nucleotides: TGTGCCAGTAGCGTACTAGGCCAAGAGACCCAGTACTTC.

This sequence joins TRBV10-1 and TRBJ2-2, with 10 positions matching TRBD1. Germline lookup yields CDR1 WNHNN and CDR2 SYGVQD (reference sequence). With V trimmed by 8 bases and J by 1 base, 1 base remained unmatched. There are 14 residues in the CDR3. The CDR3 DNA is TGCGCCAGCGGACAGGGGGTGAACACCGGGGAGCTGTTTTTT. Its protein is CASGQGVNTGELFF.

The chain links TRBV10-3 to TRBJ2-7; TRBD1 matches at 7 bases. After removal of 7 bases from V and 1 base from J, the junction contained 4 bases not matched to a gene. Germline loops: CDR1 ENHRY, CDR2 SYGVKD. CDR3 size: 13 residues. CDR3 sequence reads: CAIKTGYSYEQYF. The DNA for the CDR3 is TGTGCCATCAAGACAGGGTATTCCTACGAGCAGTACTTC.

V gene TRBV19 combines with J gene TRBJ2-1; 9 bases line up with TRBD2. Germline V CDR1 and CDR2: LNHDA, SQIVND (reference sequence). CDR3 length equals 15 residues. J lost 7 bases, V lost 3 bases, and 7 bases had no gene match. The CDR3 region is CASSIRPSGKNEQFF. The DNA for the CDR3 is TGTGCCAGTAGTATTAGGCCTAGCGGGAAGAATGAGCAGTTCTTC.

J is TRBJ1-5 and V is TRBV7-9; 7 bases line up with TRBD1. This CDR3 is 13 amino acids long. The V segment lost 2 bases and the J segment 6 bases; nucleotides outside the gene matches: 1. The germline V gene has CDR1 SEHNR and CDR2 FQNEAQ (reference sequence). The CDR3 sequence is CASSLSGGQPQHF. The CDR3 bases are TGTGCCAGCAGCTTATCAGGGGGTCAGCCCCAGCATTTT.

This clone was seen only a few times. The rearrangement links TRBV7-9 to TRBJ1-2; 8 bases match TRBD1. CDR1 is SEHNR, CDR2 FQNEAQ, per germline (reference sequence). The CDR3 consists of 14 residues. V dropped 6 bases and J dropped 5; count of bases not matched to a gene: 8. CDR3 in DNA: TGTGCCAGCAGTTACGACAGGGGTTTTTATGGCTACACCTTC. Translating gives CASSYDRGFYGYTF.

This clone was counted only a few times. This sequence joins TRBV5-4 and TRBJ2-7, with D possibly TRBD2 on 6 matching bases. Germline CDR1 SGHNT, CDR2 YYREEE (reference sequence). V was cut by 0 bases and J by 0 bases, with 13 bases left in between. This CDR3 comprises 16 residues. The CDR3: CASSLAELEGSYEQYF. The CDR3 DNA reads as TGTGCCAGCAGCTTGGCCGAACTGGAGGGCTCCTACGAGCAGTACTTC.

This clone is a singleton in its sample. The gene calls are TRBV2 and TRBJ2-4; tentative D call: TRBD1 (7 bases). The CDR3 has 16 amino acids. Germline assignment: CDR1 SNHLY and CDR2 FYNNEI. Trimming removed 6 bases at V and 2 bases at J, with 17 bases between. The CDR3, as DNA: TGTGCCAGCAGCCCAGGGGGGATCCGGCCCAAAAACATTCAGTACTTC. Its translation: CASSPGGIRPKNIQYF.

This chain uses TRBV5-1 with TRBJ2-2, with TRBD2 identical over 8 bases. Trimming at V came to 0 bases and at J to 5 bases, leaving 9 bases not matched to a gene. CDR1 is SGHRS and CDR2 is YFSETQ in the germline V gene. The CDR3 sequence is 17 residues long. CDR3 nucleotides: TGCGCCAGCAGCTTGGCGGTTTCAGCGGGAGATACCGGGGAGCTGTTTTTT. Amino acid sequence: CASSLAVSAGDTGELFF.

V is TRBV20-1 and J is TRBJ1-4; no definite D call. Per the germline V gene, CDR1 is DFQATT and CDR2 is SNEGSKA (reference sequence). The CDR3 is 11 amino acids. V was shortened by 5 bases and J by 4 bases, with 5 bases between the two germline ends. The CDR3 spells CSAFYNEKLFF. The CDR3 coding sequence is TGCAGTGCTTTTTATAATGAAAAACTGTTTTTT.

The chain couples TRBV5-1 to TRBJ1-5, with D possibly TRBD1 on 5 matching bases. V lost 0 bases and J 6 bases, leaving 19 bases between the germline ends. The CDR3 is made up of 17 amino acids. The germline V gene has CDR1 SGHRS and CDR2 YFSETQ. The CDR3 here is CASSLGLDTTGGQPQHF. In DNA, the CDR3 is TGCGCCAGCAGCTTGGGTTTAGACACTACCGGGGGTCAGCCCCAGCATTTT.

In regard to this clone: The junction differs from germline at one of its ends, possibly a read error. V usage is TRBV4-1 and J usage is TRBJ2-3, with 10 nucleotides matching TRBD1. The CDR3 runs 15 residues. Germline loops: CDR1 MGHRA, CDR2 YSYEKL. The DNA for the CDR3 is TGCGCCAGCAACCAAGGACAGGGGGTAGCAGATACGCAGTATTTT. This translates into CASNQGQGVADTQYF.

The chain uses TRBV5-1 and TRBJ1-3; D not resolved. The V gene's germline CDR1 is SGHRS and CDR2 YFSETQ. This CDR3 spans 14 amino acids. V was clipped by 0 bases and J by 0 bases, with 4 bases between them. CDR3 in amino acids: CASSLDISGNTIYF. DNA of the CDR3: TGCGCCAGCAGCTTGGACATCTCTGGAAACACCATATATTTT.

The chain uses TRBV7-2 and TRBJ2-1; no definite D call. The germline gives CDR1 SGHTA, CDR2 FQGNSA. This CDR3 is 16 amino acids long. V lost 3 bases, J lost 0 bases, and 12 bases lay in between. The CDR3 here is CASSFGLLSSYNEQFF. The CDR3 bases are TGTGCCAGCAGCTTTGGTCTCCTTAGCTCCTACAATGAGCAGTTCTTC.

The gene calls are TRBV19 and TRBJ1-2, with D perhaps TRBD1 (5 bases). There are 13 residues in the CDR3. Between the trimmed V and J ends, which lost 6 bases and 4 bases, there was a span of 12 bases. Germline assignment: CDR1 LNHDA and CDR2 SQIVND (reference sequence). CDR3 loop: CASSDSRGYGYTF. CDR3 coding DNA: TGTGCCAGTAGCGACAGCCGAGGCTATGGCTACACCTTC.

The V gene is TRBV2, the J gene TRBJ2-2, with TRBD2 matching over 7 bases. This CDR3 region has 13 residues. V shed 7 bases, J shed 5 bases, and the junction held 4 bases outside the gene matches. Germline V lookup: CDR1 SNHLY, CDR2 FYNNEI. This CDR3 is CASKSLATGELFF. DNA of the CDR3: TGTGCCAGCAAGTCACTAGCGACCGGGGAGCTGTTTTTT.

This chain links TRBV5-1 with TRBJ2-2, with D possibly matching TRBD2 (6 bases). Germline assignment: CDR1 SGHRS and CDR2 YFSETQ. The CDR3 length is 15 residues. Trimming stripped 7 bases from V and 2 bases from J, with 15 bases between. CDR3 residues: CASGRLADNTGELFF. Written as DNA, the CDR3 is TGCGCCAGCGGGAGGTTAGCGGATAACACCGGGGAGCTGTTTTTT.

The chain uses TRBV6-5 and TRBJ2-5, with 8 bases identical to TRBD2. This CDR3 spans 15 amino acids. J lost 1 base, V lost 2 bases, and 3 bases had no gene match. The germline CDR1 and CDR2 sequences are MNHEY and SVGAGI. CDR3: CASSYTSGVQETQYF. CDR3 nucleotide sequence: TGTGCCAGCAGTTACACTAGCGGCGTCCAAGAGACCCAGTACTTC.

This clone was seen once. This chain links TRBV27 with TRBJ2-5; D gene ambiguous. The CDR3 has 11 amino acids. V lost 6 bases to trimming and J lost 5 bases, with 7 bases between them. CDR1 is MNHEY, CDR2 SMNVEV, per germline (reference sequence). As DNA, the CDR3 is TGTGCCAGCAGCCACGGGGAGACCCAGTACTTC. This sequence encodes CASSHGETQYF.

This clone was seen a single time. This rearrangement joins TRBV2 to TRBJ1-3; tentative D call: TRBD1 (6 bases). Trimming left V 6 bases short and J 6 bases short, with 18 bases between. The CDR3 consists of 15 residues. Germline V CDR1 and CDR2: SNHLY, FYNNEI. The CDR3 loop reads CASSSATGLENTIYF. The CDR3 DNA reads as TGTGCCAGCAGCTCAGCCACAGGGTTAGAAAACACCATATATTTT.

The gene calls are TRBV7-9 and TRBJ1-2, with a possible D match to TRBD1 (6 bases). V shed 6 bases and J shed 4 bases, with 18 bases lying between them. The length of the CDR3 is 15 residues. Germline V gene sequence: CDR1 SEHNR, CDR2 FQNEAQ (reference sequence). This CDR3 reads CASRRTDRKTYGYTF. As DNA, the CDR3 is TGTGCCAGCAGAAGAACTGACAGGAAAACCTATGGCTACACCTTC.

The chain uses TRBV5-1 and TRBJ2-1; the match to TRBD1 covers 8 bases. V shed 1 base, J shed 7 bases, and the junction held 7 bases outside the gene matches. Germline V gene sequence: CDR1 SGHRS, CDR2 YFSETQ. This CDR3 has 15 residues. CDR3 nucleotides: TGCGCCAGCAGCTTGAATGCAGGGGGCGCGAATGAGCAGTTCTTC. Its translation is CASSLNAGGANEQFF.